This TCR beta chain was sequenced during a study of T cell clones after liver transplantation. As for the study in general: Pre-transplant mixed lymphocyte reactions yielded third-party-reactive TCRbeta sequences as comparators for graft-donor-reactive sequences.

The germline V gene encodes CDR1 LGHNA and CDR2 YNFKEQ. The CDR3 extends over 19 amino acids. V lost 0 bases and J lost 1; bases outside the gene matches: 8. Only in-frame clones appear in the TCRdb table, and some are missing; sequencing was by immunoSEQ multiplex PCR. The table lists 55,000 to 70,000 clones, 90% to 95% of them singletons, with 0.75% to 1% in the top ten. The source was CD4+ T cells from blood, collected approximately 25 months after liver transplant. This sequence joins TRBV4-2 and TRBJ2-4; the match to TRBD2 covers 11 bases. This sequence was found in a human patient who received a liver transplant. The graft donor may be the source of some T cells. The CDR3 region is CASSQDLAGGLRAKNIQYF. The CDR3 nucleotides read TGTGCCAGCAGCCAAGATTTAGCGGGAGGGCTTAGGGCCAAAAACATTCAGTACTTC.